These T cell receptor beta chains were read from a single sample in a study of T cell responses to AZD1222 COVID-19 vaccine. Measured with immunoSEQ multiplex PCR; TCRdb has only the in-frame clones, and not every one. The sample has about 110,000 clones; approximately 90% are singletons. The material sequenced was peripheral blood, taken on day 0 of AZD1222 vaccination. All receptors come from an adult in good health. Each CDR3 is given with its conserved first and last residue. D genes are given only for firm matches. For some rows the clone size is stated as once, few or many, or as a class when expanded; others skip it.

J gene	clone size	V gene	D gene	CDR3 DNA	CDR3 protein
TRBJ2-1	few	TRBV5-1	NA	TGCGCCAGCAGCATTCGGCCCCTTTACAATGAGCAGTTCTTC	CASSIRPLYNEQFF
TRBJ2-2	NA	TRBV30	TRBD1	TGTGCCTGGCAGGGGGCAGGGGCCGGGGAGCTGTTTTTT	CAWQGAGAGELFF
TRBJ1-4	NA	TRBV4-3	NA	TGCGCCAGCAGCCCCGGGGGGTGGGGTGAAAAACTGTTTTTT	CASSPGGWGEKLFF
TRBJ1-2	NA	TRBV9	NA	TGTGCCAGCAGCCCCGGCCATGGGGGTGTCTATGGCTACACCTTC	CASSPGHGGVYGYTF
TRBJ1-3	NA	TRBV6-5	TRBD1	TGTGCCAGCAGGGTGGCAGGGGGCAAGAACACCATATATTTT	CASRVAGGKNTIYF
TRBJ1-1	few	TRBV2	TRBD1	TGTGCCAGCACCGCGACAGGGCTAAACACTGAAGCTTTCTTT	CASTATGLNTEAFF
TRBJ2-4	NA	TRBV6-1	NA	TGTGCCAGCAGTGGTTTCGGTGCGAGGGCCAAAAACATTCAGTACTTC	CASSGFGARAKNIQYF
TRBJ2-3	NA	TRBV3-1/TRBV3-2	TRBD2	TGTGCCAGCAGCCATTATGCCGGACTAGCGACAGATACGCAGTATTTT	CASSHYAGLATDTQYF
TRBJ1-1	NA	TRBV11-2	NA	TGTGCCAGCAGCAGAGAGAGAGAGGGCCTCACTGAAGCTTTCTTT	CASSREREGLTEAFF
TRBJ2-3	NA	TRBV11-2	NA	TGTGCCAGCAGCGACACAGATACGCAGTATTTT	CASSDTDTQYF
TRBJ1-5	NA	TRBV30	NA	TGTGCCTGGAGTGGGAGTAGAGGGGGACAGCCCCAGCATTTT	CAWSGSRGGQPQHF
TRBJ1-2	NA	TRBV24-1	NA	TGTGCCACCAGTGATTCTGACAGTACCTATGGCTACACCTTC	CATSDSDSTYGYTF
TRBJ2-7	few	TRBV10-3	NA	TGTGCCATCAGAGGAGGTGGGACCCCCCTGTACGAGCAGTACTTC	CAIRGGGTPLYEQYF
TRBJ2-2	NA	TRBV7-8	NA	TGTGCCAGCAGTCAGCCGACAGGGAGGACCGGGGAGCTGTTTTTT	CASSQPTGRTGELFF
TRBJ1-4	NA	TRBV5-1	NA	TGCGCCAGCAGCCTATCAGGGGTCTATGGGGAAAAACTGTTTTTT	CASSLSGVYGEKLFF
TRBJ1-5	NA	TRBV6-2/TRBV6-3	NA	TGTGCCAGCAGTTACTCGGTTAAGAGTCAGCCCCAGCATTTT	CASSYSVKSQPQHF
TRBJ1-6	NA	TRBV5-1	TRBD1	TGCGCCAGCAGCATCCGACAGGGCGACTATAATTCACCCCTCCACTTT	CASSIRQGDYNSPLHF
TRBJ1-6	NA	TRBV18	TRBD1	TGTGCCAGCTCACTCGGGACAGGGGATACACCCCTCCACTTT	CASSLGTGDTPLHF
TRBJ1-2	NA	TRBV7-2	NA	TGTGCCAGCAGCTTTTCGGGACCGACGATTAACTATGGCTACACCTTC	CASSFSGPTINYGYTF
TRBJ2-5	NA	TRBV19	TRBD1	TGTGCCAGTAGCGACAGGGGACGACAGGCGACCCAGTACTTC	CASSDRGRQATQYF
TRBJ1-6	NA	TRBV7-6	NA	TGTGCCAGCAGCTTAGCCCCAGGCACACCCCTCCACTTT	CASSLAPGTPLHF
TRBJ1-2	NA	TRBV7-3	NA	TGTGCCAGCAGCTTACGGTCGGGTGCTGGCTACACCTTC	CASSLRSGAGYTF
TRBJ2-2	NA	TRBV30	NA	TGTGCCTGGAGGAACCCGGGCCCTAACACCGGGGAGCTGTTTTTT	CAWRNPGPNTGELFF
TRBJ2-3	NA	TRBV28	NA	TGTGCCAGCAGTTTTACAGATACGCAGTATTTT	CASSFTDTQYF
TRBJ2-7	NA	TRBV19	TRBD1	TGTGCCAGCTCGCCCCCGGGACAGGGAAACGAGCAGTACTTC	CASSPPGQGNEQYF
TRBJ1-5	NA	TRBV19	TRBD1	TGTGCCAGTAACAACCAGGGGGGAAATCAGCCCCAGCATTTT	CASNNQGGNQPQHF
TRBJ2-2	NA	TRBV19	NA	TGTGCCAGTAGTATTACGGAGGCGAACACCGGGGAGCTGTTTTTT	CASSITEANTGELFF
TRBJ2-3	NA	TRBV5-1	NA	TGCGCCAGCAGCCACAATTCAGGGTTTCTCACAGATACGCAGTATTTT	CASSHNSGFLTDTQYF
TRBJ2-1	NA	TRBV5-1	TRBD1	TGCGCCAGCAGCTTGGAGGGACAGGGTTACAATGAGCAGTTCTTC	CASSLEGQGYNEQFF
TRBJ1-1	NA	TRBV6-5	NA	TGTGCCAGCTTCCGGGGGACGAGGACTGAAGCTTTCTTT	CASFRGTRTEAFF
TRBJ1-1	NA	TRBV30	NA	TGTGCCTGGGAACAGAGGACTGAAGCTTTCTTT	CAWEQRTEAFF
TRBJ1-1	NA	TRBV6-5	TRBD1	TGTGCCAGCAGCCTCGACAGGGGGAACACTGAAGCTTTCTTT	CASSLDRGNTEAFF
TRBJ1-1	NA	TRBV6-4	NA	TGTGCCAGCAGTGACTCGGTCGACACTGAAGCTTTCTTT	CASSDSVDTEAFF
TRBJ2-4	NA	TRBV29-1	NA	TGCAGCGTGAGGACTACCCTGTCCAAAAACATTCAGTACTTC	CSVRTTLSKNIQYF
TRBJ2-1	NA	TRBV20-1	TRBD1	TGCAGTGCTAGTACAGGGGGAATAGATGAGCAGTTCTTC	CSASTGGIDEQFF
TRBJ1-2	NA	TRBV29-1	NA	TGCAGCGCCCCCTCCCCTCAGGTTAACTATGGCTACACCTTC	CSAPSPQVNYGYTF
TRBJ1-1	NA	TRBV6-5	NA	TGTGCCAGCGTTTTGAACACTGAAGCTTTCTTT	CASVLNTEAFF
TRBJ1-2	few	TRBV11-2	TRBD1	TGTGCCAGCAGCCTTGGGGACAGGGGCGGCTACACCTTC	CASSLGDRGGYTF
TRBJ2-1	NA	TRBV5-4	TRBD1	TGTGCCAGCAGCCCCTTAGGAGACAGGGCTGACAATGAGCAGTTCTTC	CASSPLGDRADNEQFF
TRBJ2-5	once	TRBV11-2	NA	TGTGCCAGCAGCAGACCGGGACTAGAGACCCAGTACTTC	CASSRPGLETQYF
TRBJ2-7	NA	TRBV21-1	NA	TGTGCCAGCAGGGTCGACGAGCAGTACTTC	CASRVDEQYF
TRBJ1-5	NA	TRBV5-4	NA	TGTGCCAGCAGCTTGGGGGGCCCAGGTGGAGCCCAGCATTTT	CASSLGGPGGAQHF
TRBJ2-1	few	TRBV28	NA	TGTGCCAGCAGTTTTGGACTGGGTGGGAACAATGAGCAGTTCTTC	CASSFGLGGNNEQFF
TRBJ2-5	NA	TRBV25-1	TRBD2	TGTGCCAGCAGTTCCGGGGGAGGGATGGAGACCCAGTACTTC	CASSSGGGMETQYF
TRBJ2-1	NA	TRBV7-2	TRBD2	TGTGCCAGCAGCTTAGTGTCTAGCGGGGGGTACAATGAGCAGTTCTTC	CASSLVSSGGYNEQFF
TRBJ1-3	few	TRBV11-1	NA	TGTGCCAGCAGCTCGCAAACAGCCTTCTCTGGAAACACCATATATTTT	CASSSQTAFSGNTIYF
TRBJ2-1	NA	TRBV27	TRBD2	TGTGCCAGCAGTTTACTTCTAGCGGGGGGTGGTCGTGAGCAGTTCTTC	CASSLLLAGGGREQFF
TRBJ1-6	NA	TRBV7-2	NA	TGTGCCAGCAGCTTAAGGATCTATGGGTCACCCCTCCACTTT	CASSLRIYGSPLHF
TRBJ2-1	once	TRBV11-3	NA	TGTGCCAGCAGCTTAGGGGGTAGCTCCTACAATGAGCAGTTCTTC	CASSLGGSSYNEQFF
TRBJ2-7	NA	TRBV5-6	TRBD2	TGTGCCAGCAGCCCAGGGACTAGCGGGGGGGCCTTTGAGCAGTACTTC	CASSPGTSGGAFEQYF
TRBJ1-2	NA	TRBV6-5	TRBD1	TGTGCCAGCCGAACCTCAGGGGGCGTCTATGGCTACACCTTC	CASRTSGGVYGYTF
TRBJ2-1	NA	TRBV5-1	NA	TGCGCCAGCAGCTTGATGGCAGGGATCTACAATGAGCAGTTCTTC	CASSLMAGIYNEQFF
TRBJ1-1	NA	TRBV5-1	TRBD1	TGCGCCAGCAGCTGGGGGACAGGGGGCTTCGTGAACACTGAAGCTTTCTTT	CASSWGTGGFVNTEAFF
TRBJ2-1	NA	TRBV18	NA	TGTGCCAGCTCTCATACAGGGAGCTGGGGGCCCAATGAGCAGTTCTTC	CASSHTGSWGPNEQFF
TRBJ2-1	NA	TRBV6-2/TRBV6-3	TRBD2	TGTGCCAGCAGTTACATCCCCCCCGGGAGGGCCTACAATGAGCAGTTCTTC	CASSYIPPGRAYNEQFF
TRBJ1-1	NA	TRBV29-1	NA	TGCAGCGTTGAAGAGGGAGGGGGAAGTGGAGCTTTCTTT	CSVEEGGGSGAFF
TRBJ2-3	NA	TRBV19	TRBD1	TGTGCCAGTAGTATAGGGACAGGGTTGTCAGATACGCAGTATTTT	CASSIGTGLSDTQYF
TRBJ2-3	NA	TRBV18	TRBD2	TGTGCCAGCTCACCATTGACTAGCGGGACGGTTCCAGATACGCAGTATTTT	CASSPLTSGTVPDTQYF